This T cell receptor (beta chain) was sequenced for a study of blood T cells in healthy people across ages. Across the whole study: Template switching caught about one barcoded beta molecule for each two T cells.

Study conclusions and caveats: There were more naive CD4+ cells and higher diversity in long-lived donors than in aged donors.

A sample-barcoded 5' primer and a J-beta primer mix were used in a second PCR of roughly 7 to 11 cycles. MiXCR, run by TCRdb on the 5' RACE reads, gives a single entry per CDR3 protein. The sample contains 1,500,000 or so distinct CDR3 sequences, roughly 60% of which appear only once. The CDR3 loop spans 17 amino acids. V was shortened by 5 bases and J by 6 bases, with 26 bases between the two germline ends. The germline CDR1 and CDR2 sequences are MNHEY and SMNVEV (reference sequence). Worth noting for this clonotype: Its antigen is not known.

The sample taken for sequencing was blood. This TCR was sampled from a man aged 18 to 35 in good health. The chain employs TRBV27 and TRBJ2-7, with D hard to call. Written as DNA, the CDR3 is TGTGCCAGCAGTCCAGACAAATTACGTCCCACCATTGGCGAGCAGTACTTC. Its protein is CASSPDKLRPTIGEQYF.